This T cell receptor beta chain originates from a study of blood T cell repertoires in COVID-19. Germline assignment: CDR1 MNHEY and CDR2 SMNVEV (reference sequence). V was trimmed by 6 bases and J by 4 bases, leaving 15 bases between them. The CDR3 is 14 residues long. Here immunoSEQ multiplex PCR was the method, and the copy in TCRdb shows in-frame clones only, minus some. The table has 150,000 to 200,000 clones, roughly nine tenths seen once. The sequenced sample was peripheral blood. This receptor was taken from a man aged 65 to 79 with acute or convalescent COVID-19. The chain links TRBV27 to TRBJ1-1; a possible D gene is TRBD1 (6 bases). As DNA, the CDR3 is TGTGCCAGCAGCGGGGTACAGGGTACCACTGAAGCTTTCTTT. It codes for CASSGVQGTTEAFF.